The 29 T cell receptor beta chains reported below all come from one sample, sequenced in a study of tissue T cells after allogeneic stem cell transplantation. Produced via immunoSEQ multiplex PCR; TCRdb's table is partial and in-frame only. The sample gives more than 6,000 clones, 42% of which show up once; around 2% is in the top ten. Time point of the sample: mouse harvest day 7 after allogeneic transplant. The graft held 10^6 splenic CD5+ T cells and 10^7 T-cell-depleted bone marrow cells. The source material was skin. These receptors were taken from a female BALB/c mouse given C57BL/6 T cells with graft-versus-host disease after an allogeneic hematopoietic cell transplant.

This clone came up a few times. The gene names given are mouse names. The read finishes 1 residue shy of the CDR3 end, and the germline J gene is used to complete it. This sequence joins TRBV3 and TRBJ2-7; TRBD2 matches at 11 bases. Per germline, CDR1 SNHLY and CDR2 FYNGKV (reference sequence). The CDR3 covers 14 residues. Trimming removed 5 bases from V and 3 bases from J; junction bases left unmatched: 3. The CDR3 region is CASSPLGGLYEQYF. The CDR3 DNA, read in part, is TGTGCCAGCAGCCCACTGGGGGGGCTCTATGAACAGTAC.

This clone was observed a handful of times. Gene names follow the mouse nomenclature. CDR3 protein: CASSRDANSGNTLYF. CDR3 DNA, as far as it was read: TGTGCCAGCAGCCGGGACGCCAATTCTGGAAATACGCTCTAT. This chain joins TRBV13-3 and TRBJ1-3, with a possible D match to TRBD1 (5 bases). The CDR3 goes on 1 residue after the read ends, and that part is filled in from the germline J gene. The germline V gene encodes CDR1 NNHDY and CDR2 SYVADS. Trimming removed 5 bases from V and 0 bases from J, with 12 bases in between. The CDR3 length is 15 residues. The full variable domain, its missing parts supplied by reference TRBV13-3 and TRBJ1-3, is EAAVTQSPRSKVAVTGGKVTLSCHQTNNHDYMYWYRQDTGHGLRLIHYSYVADSTEKGDIPDGYKASRPSQENFSLILELASLSQTAVYFCASSRDANSGNTLYFGEGSRLIVV.

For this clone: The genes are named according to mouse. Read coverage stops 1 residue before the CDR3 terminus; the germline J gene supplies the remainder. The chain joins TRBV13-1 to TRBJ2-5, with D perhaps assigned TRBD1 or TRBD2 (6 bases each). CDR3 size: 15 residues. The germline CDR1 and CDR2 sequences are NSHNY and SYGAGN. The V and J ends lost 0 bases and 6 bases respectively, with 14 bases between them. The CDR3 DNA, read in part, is TGTGCCAGCAGTGATGGGGGACGGGGGCTTGACACCCAGTAC. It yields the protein CASSDGGRGLDTQY. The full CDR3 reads CASSDGGRGLDTQYF.

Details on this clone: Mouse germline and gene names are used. CDR3 region: CASRRQGEVFF. The DNA read from the CDR3 is TGTGCCAGCAGACGACAGGGAGAAGTCTTC. The chain links TRBV26 to TRBJ1-1, with 7 nucleotides matching TRBD1. The read comes to an end 1 residue before the CDR3 does, leaving the germline J gene to fill in the end. In germline, CDR1 is KGHPV, CDR2 FQNQEV (reference sequence). Trimming cost V 6 bases and J 7 bases; bases outside gene matches: 2. The CDR3 runs to 11 residues.

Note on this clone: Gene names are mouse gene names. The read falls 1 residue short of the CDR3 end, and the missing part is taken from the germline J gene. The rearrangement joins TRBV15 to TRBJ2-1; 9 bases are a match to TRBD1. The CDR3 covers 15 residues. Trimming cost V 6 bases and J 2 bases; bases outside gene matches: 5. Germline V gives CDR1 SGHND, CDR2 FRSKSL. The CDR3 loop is CASRRRDRDYAEQFF. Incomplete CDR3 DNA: TGTGCCAGCAGACGCCGGGACAGGGACTATGCTGAGCAGTTC.

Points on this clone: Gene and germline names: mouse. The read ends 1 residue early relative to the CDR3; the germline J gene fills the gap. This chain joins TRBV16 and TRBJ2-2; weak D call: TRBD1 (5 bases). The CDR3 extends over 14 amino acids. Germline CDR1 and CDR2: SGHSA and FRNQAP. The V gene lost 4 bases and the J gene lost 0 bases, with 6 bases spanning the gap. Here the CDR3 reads CASSSTANTGQLYF. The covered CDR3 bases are TGTGCAAGCAGCTCGACAGCAAACACCGGGCAGCTCTAC.

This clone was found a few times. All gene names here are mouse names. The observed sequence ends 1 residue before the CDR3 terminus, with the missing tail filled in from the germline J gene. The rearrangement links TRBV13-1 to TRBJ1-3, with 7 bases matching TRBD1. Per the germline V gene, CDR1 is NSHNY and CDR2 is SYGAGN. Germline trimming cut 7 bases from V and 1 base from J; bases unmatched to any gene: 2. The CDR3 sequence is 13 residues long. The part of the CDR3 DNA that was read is TGTGCCAGCGCGACAGGGTCTGGAAATACGCTCTAT. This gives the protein CASATGSGNTLY. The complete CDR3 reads CASATGSGNTLYF.

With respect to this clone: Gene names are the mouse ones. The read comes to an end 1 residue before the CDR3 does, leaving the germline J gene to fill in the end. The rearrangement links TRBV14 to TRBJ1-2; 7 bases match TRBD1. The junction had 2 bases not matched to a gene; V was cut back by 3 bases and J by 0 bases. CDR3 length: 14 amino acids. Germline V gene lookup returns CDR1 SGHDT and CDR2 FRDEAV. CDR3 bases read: TGTGCCAGCAGTTCGGGACAGACAAACTCCGACTACACC. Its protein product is CASSSGQTNSDYT. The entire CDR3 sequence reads CASSSGQTNSDYTF.

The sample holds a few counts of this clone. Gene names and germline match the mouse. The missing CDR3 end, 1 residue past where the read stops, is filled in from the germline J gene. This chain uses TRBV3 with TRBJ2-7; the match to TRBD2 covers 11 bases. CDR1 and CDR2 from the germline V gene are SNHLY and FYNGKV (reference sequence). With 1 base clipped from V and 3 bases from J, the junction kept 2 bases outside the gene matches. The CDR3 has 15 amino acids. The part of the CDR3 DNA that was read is TGTGCCAGCAGCTTAGACTGGGGGGGCTTCTATGAACAGTAC. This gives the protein CASSLDWGGFYEQY. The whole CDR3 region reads CASSLDWGGFYEQYF.

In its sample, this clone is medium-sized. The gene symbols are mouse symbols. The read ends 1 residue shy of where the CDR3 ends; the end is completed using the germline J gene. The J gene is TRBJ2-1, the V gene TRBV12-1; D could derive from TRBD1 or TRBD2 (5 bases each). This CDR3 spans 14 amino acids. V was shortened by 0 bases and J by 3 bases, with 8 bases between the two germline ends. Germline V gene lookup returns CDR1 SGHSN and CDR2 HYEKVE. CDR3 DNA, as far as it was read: TGTGCCAGCTCTCTCGACGGGGGCTATGCTGAGCAGTTC. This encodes CASSLDGGYAEQF. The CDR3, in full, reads CASSLDGGYAEQFF.

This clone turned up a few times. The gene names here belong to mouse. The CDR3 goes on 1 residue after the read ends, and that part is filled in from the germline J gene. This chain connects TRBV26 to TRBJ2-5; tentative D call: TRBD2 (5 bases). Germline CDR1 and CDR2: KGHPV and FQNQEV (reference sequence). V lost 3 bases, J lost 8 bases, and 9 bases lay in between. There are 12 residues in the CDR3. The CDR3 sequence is CASSLGEGTQYF. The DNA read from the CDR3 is TGTGCCAGCAGTCTTGGGGAAGGCACCCAGTAC.

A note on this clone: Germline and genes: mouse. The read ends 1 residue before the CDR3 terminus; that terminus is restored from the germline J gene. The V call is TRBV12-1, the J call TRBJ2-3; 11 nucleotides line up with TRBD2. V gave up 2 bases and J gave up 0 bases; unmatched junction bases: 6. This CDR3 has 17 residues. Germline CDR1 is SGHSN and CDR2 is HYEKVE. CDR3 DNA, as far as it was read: TGTGCCAGCTCTCGCCGACTGGGGGGGTTCAGTGCAGAAACGCTGTAT. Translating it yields CASSRRLGGFSAETLY. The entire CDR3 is CASSRRLGGFSAETLYF.

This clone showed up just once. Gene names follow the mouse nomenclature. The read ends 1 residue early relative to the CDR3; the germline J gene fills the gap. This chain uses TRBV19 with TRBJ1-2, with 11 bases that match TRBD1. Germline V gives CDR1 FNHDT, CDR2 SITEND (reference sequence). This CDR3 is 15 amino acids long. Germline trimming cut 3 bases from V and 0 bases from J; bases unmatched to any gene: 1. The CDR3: CASSTGQGANSDYTF. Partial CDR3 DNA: TGTGCCAGCAGTACGGGACAGGGGGCAAACTCCGACTACACC. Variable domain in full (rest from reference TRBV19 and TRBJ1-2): GGIITQTPKFLIGQEGQKLTLKCQQNFNHDTMYWYRQDSGKGLRLIYYSITENDLQKGDLSEGYDASREKKSSFSLTVTSAQKNEMAVFLCASSTGQGANSDYTFGSGTRLLVI.

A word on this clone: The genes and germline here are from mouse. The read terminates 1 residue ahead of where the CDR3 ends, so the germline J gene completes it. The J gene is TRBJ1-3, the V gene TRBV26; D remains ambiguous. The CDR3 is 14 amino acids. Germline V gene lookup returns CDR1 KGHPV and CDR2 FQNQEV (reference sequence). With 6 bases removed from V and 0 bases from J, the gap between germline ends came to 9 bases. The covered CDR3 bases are TGTGCCAGCAGCCCCCAGAATTCTGGAAATACGCTCTAT. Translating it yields CASSPQNSGNTLY. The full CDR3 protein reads CASSPQNSGNTLYF.

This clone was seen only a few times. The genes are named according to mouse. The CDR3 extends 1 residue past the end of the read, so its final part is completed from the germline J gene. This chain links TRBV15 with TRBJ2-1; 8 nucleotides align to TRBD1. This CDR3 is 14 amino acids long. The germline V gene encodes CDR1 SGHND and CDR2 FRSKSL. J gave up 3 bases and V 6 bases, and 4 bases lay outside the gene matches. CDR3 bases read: TGTGCCAGCAGAGCCGGGACAGGCTATGCTGAGCAGTTC. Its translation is CASRAGTGYAEQF. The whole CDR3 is CASRAGTGYAEQFF.

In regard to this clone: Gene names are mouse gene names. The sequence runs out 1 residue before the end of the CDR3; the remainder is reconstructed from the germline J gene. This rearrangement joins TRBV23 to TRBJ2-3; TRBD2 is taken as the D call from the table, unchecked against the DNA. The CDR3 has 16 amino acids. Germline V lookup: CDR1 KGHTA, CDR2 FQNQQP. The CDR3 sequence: CSSSQGGAASAETLYF. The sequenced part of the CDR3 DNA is TGCTCCAGCAGTCAAGGGGGGGCCGCCAGTGCAGAAACGCTGTAT.

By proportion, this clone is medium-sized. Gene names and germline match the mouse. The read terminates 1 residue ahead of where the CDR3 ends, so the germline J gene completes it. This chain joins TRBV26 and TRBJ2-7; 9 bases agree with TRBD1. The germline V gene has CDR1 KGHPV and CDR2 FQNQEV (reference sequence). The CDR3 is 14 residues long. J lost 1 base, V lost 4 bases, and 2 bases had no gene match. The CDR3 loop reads CASSRQGGSYEQYF. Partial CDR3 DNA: TGTGCCAGCAGTCGACAGGGGGGATCCTATGAACAGTAC.

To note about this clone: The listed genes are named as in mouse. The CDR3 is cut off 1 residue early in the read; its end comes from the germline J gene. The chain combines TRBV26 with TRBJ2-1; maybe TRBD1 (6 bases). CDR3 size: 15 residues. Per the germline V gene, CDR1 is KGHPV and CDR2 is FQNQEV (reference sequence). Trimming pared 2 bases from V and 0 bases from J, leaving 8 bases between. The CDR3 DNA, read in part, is TGTGCCAGCAGTCTGGCAGGGGATAACTATGCTGAGCAGTTC. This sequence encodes CASSLAGDNYAEQF. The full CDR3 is CASSLAGDNYAEQFF.

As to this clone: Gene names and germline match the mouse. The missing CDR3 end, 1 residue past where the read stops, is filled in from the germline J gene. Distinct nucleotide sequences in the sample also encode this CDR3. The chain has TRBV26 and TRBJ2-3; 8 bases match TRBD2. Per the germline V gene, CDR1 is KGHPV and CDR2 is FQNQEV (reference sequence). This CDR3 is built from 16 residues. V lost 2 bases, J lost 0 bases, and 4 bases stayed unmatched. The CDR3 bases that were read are TGTGCCAGCAGTCTGCTGGGGGGCCCTAGTGCAGAAACGCTGTAT. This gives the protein CASSLLGGPSAETLY. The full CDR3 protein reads CASSLLGGPSAETLYF.

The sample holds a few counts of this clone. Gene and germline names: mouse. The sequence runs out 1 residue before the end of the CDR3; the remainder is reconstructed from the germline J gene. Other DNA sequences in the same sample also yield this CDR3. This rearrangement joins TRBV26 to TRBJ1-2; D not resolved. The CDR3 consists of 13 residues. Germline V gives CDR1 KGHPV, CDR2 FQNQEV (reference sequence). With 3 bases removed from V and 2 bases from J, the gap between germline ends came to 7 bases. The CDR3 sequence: CASSLSGNSDYTF. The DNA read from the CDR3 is TGTGCCAGCAGTCTTTCGGGTAACTCCGACTACACC.

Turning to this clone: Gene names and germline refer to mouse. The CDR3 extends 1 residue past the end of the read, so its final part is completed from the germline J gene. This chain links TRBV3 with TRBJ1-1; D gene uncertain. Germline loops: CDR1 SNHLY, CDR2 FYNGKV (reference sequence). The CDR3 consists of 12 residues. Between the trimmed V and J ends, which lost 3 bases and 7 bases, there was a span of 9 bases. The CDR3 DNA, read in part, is TGTGCCAGCAGCTTTCGACGGGGAGAAGTCTTC. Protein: CASSFRRGEVF. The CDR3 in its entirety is CASSFRRGEVFF.

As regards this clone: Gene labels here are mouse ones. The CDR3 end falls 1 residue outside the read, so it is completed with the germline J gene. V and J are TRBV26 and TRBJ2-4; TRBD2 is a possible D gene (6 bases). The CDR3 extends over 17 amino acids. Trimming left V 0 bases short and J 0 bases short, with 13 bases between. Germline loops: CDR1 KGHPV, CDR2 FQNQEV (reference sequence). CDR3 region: CASSLSNWAYSQNTLYF. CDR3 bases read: TGTGCCAGCAGTCTGTCGAACTGGGCTTATAGTCAAAACACCTTGTAC.

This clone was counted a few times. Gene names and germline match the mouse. The CDR3 spells CSSSPAGRSAETLYF. Partial CDR3 DNA: TGCTCCAGCAGTCCCGCTGGGCGTAGTGCAGAAACGCTGTAT. V is TRBV23 and J is TRBJ2-3; whether TRBD2, the table's D call, matches the DNA was not checked. The CDR3 end lies 1 residue beyond the end of the read and is filled in from the germline J gene. Per the germline V gene, CDR1 is KGHTA and CDR2 is FQNQQP. This CDR3 has 15 residues.

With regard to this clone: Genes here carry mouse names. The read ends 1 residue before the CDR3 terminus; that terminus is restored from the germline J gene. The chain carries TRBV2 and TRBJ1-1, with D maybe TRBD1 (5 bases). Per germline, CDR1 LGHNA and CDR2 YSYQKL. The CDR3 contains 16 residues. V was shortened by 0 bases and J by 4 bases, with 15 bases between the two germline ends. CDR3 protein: CASSQDFGARVTEVFF. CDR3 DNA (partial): TGTGCCAGCAGCCAAGACTTCGGGGCGCGAGTCACAGAAGTCTTC.

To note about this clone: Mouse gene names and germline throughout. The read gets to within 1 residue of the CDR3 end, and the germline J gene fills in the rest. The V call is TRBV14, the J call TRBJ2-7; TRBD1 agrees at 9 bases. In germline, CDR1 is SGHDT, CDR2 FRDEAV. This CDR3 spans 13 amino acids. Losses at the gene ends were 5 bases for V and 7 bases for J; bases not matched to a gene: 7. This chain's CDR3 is CASSWGQGWEQYF. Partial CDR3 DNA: TGTGCCAGCAGCTGGGGACAGGGATGGGAACAGTAC.

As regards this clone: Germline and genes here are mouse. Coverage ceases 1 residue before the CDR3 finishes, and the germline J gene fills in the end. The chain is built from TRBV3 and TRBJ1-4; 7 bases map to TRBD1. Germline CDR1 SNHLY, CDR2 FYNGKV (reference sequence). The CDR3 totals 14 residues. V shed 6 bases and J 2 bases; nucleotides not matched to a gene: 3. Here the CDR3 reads CASSNRGSNERLFF. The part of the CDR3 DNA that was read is TGTGCCAGCAGTAACAGGGGCTCCAACGAAAGATTATTT. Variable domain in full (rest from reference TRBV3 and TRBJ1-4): GPKVLQIPSHQIIDMGQMVTLNCDPVSNHLYFYWYKQILGQQMEFLVNFYNGKVMEKSKLFKDQFSVERPDGSYFTLKIQPTALEDSAVYFCASSNRGSNERLFFGHGTKLSVL.

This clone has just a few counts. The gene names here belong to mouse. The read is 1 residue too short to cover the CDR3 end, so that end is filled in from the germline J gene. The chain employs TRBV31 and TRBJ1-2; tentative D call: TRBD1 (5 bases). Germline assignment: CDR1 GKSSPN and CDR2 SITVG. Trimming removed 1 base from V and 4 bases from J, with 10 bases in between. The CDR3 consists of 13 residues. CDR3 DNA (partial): TGTGCCTGGAGTCCCAGGGCAGGCTCCGACTACACC. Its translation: CAWSPRAGSDYT. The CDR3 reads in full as CAWSPRAGSDYTF.

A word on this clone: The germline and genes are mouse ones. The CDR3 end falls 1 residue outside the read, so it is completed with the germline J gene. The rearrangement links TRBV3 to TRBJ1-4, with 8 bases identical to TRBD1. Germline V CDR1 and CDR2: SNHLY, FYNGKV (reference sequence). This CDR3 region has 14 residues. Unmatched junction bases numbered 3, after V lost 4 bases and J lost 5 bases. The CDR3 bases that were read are TGTGCCAGCAGCTCGACAGGGGTGAACGAAAGATTATTT. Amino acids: CASSSTGVNERLF. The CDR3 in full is CASSSTGVNERLFF.

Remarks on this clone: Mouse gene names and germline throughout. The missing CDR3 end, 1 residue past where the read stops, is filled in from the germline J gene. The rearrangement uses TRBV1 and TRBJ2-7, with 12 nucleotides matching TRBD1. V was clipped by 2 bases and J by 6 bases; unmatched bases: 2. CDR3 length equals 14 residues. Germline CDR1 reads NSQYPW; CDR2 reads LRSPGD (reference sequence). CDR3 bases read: TGCACCTGCAGTGCAAGGGACAGGGGGCTTGAACAGTAC. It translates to CTCSARDRGLEQY. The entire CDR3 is CTCSARDRGLEQYF.